This record looks at one T cell receptor beta chain sequence and its context. Which antigen it targets is not known. No base quality values were provided; no much bigger clone lies one nucleotide off. These data are taken from a study of blood T cell repertoires in COVID-19 (TCRdb year 2020). Regarding the study in general: Collaborator samples came from the United States, Italy and Spain and covered acute and convalescent phases of COVID-19. The prospective study material was composed of cDNA or gDNA derived from T cells, B-cell-depleted T cells, or PBMCs. The dataset comprised deeply sampled blood TCRbeta repertoires from subjects exposed to, actively infected with, or recovered from COVID-19. The repertoires were released in a freely available public database intended as a resource for research on the immune response to SARS-CoV-2. Samples were obtained from the ongoing ImmuneRACE study (first 160 participants) and from some 1,200 subjects provided by 6 global collaborators. Sample metadata almost always included a de-identified subject ID, COVID-19 status, age in years and sex. HLA class I and class II types, where available, came from metadata supplied by the sample provider rather than from assay-based typing.

Trimming at the junction amounts to 0 bases on V and 1 base on J, and the germline ends lie 10 bases apart. The CDR3 sequence holds 15 residues, the cysteine and phenylalanine included. Of the read, only the CDR3 DNA is kept; its 45 bases are in frame from base 1. The germline V gene supplies CDR1 SGDLS and CDR2 YYNGEE. Whole blood was collected in K2EDTA tubes by collaborating institutions according to the institutions' own protocols. For TCRbeta analysis, collaborators shipped samples as frozen whole blood, isolated PBMCs, or DNA extracted from either of those sample types. On the study overall, not on this receptor specifically: Clinical and demographic metadata were provided uncurated, with the amount varying by source and participant.

TCRbeta CDR3 regions were amplified from genomic DNA using the immunoSEQ Assay, a bias-controlled multiplex PCR. Per the original workflow: Nucleated cell counts per sample were estimated from amplification of reference gene primers within the assay. To quantify the absolute abundance of each unique TCRbeta CDR3 rearrangement, sequence reads were collapsed and filtered. Productive Simpson clonality was computed per sample as the square root of Simpson's diversity index over productive rearrangements. TCRdb stores this immuneACCESS table with in-frame sequences only. Part of the clones is absent; in the studies checked, under half of the shortfall reflects unresolved V genes, and no reason is known for the rest. The V and J calls and clone size were taken over from that table, and D and trimming were inferred from the DNA. Here the sample has some 170,000 clones; 76% occur a single time. Together, the top ten hold approximately 8.6% of the sample.

This chain is built from TRBV9 and TRBJ2-5; the best D guess is TRBD2, with 6 bases matching. This TCR was sampled from a woman aged 45-65 years with active or convalescent COVID-19. Input material: peripheral blood. The nucleotide sequence is given as TGTGCCAGCAGCGTAGGTGGTAGCGGCCAAGAGACCCAGTACTTC. Translation gives CASSVGGSGQETQYF.